This TCR beta chain was sequenced in a study of beta chain features in type 1 diabetes. cDNA synthesis used the whole RNA isolate, giving expressed TCRB sequences. The table came from immunoSEQ multiplex PCR; TCRdb's copy has only in-frame clones and leaves some out. The data contain about 170,000 clones, about 7.9% of them seen just once; the ten biggest clones take up under 0.55%. A few counts support this clone. The antigen is not known. General study results and limits: Sequencing of cDNA might inflate the share of cells that strongly express TCR. Moderate but significant shortening of TCRB CDR3s was recorded in all four CD4+ subsets from Type 1 diabetes patients. Junctions at VDJ sites from type 1 diabetes patients had fewer insertions and more deletions.

This CDR3 is 15 amino acids long. Germline CDR1 MDHEN, CDR2 SYDVKM. Losses at the gene ends were 6 bases for V and 3 bases for J; bases not matched to a gene: 7. Sequencing was performed on central memory CD4+ T cells from blood. The sequence derives from a man aged 18 to 29 with type 1 diabetes. This rearrangement joins TRBV28 to TRBJ1-5, with 8 bases matching TRBD1. The CDR3 here is CASRFRDRFNQPQHF. In DNA form, the CDR3 reads TGTGCCAGCAGGTTCCGGGACAGGTTCAATCAGCCCCAGCATTTT. The whole variable domain, filled in from reference TRBV28 and TRBJ1-5, reads DVKVTQSSRYLVKRTGEKVFLECVQDMDHENMFWYRQDPGLGLRLIYFSYDVKMKEKGDIPEGYSVSREKKERFSLILESASTNQTSMYLCASRFRDRFNQPQHFGDGTRLSIL.